This passage covers 18 T cell receptor beta chains from one sample sequenced in a study of vaccination and CD4 T cells after COVID-19. The treatment denotes: roughly 11-day PBMC culture with coronavirus spike peptide pools or control peptides (ViraFEST assay). Their antigen targets remain unknown. The assay that was used to sequence DNA from cultured CD4+ T cells was the Oncomine TCR Beta short-read assay. Via MiXCR, TCRdb re-called the PCR reads, giving one row per CDR3 protein. The sample contains about 20,000 distinct CDR3 sequences, 65% to 80% of which appear only once. Material: CD4+ T cells from blood, cultured in vitro. These receptors were taken from a human donor who had recovered from COVID-19.

This clonotype turned up a few times. The chain has TRBV20-1 and TRBJ1-5; 7 nucleotides line up with TRBD1. The V gene's germline CDR1 is DFQATT and CDR2 SNEGSKA (reference sequence). Trimming at V came to 5 bases and at J to 5 bases, leaving 12 bases not matched to a gene. The CDR3 runs 15 residues. CDR3 nucleotide sequence: TGCAGTGCTGGGGGAGGGGCAGGGGGTCATCAGCCCCAGCATTTT. Translation: CSAGGGAGGHQPQHF.

The chain employs TRBV7-6 and TRBJ1-1; no clear D gene. This CDR3 is built from 14 residues. The V and J ends lost 5 bases and 2 bases respectively, with 12 bases between them. Germline V CDR1 and CDR2: SGHVS, FNYEAQ. CDR3 residues: CASSLPGLNTEAFF. Written as DNA, the CDR3 is TGTGCCAGCAGCCTACCGGGCCTCAACACTGAAGCTTTCTTT.

This chain uses TRBV10-3 with TRBJ2-2; D may match TRBD1 or TRBD2 (7 bases each). Germline lookup yields CDR1 ENHRY and CDR2 SYGVKD. V lost 10 bases and J lost 2, with 14 bases in between. There are 14 residues in the CDR3. As DNA, the CDR3 is TGTGCCACCTCAGGGGGGGTAAACACCGGGGAGCTGTTTTTT. Its translation is CATSGGVNTGELFF.

The gene calls are TRBV25-1 and TRBJ1-6; 10 bases align to TRBD1. Germline V gives CDR1 MGHDK, CDR2 SYGVNS. Trimming at V came to 4 bases and at J to 8 bases, leaving 8 bases not matched to a gene. CDR3 length: 16 residues. The chain's CDR3 is CASSAPRQGAYSPLHF. The CDR3 nucleotides are TGTGCCAGCAGTGCACCCCGACAGGGGGCATATTCACCCCTCCACTTT. The full variable domain, with the rest looked up from reference TRBV25-1 and TRBJ1-6, is EADIYQTPRYLVIGTGKKITLECSQTMGHDKMYWYQQDPGMELHLIHYSYGVNSTEKGDLSSESTVSRIRTEHFPLTLESARPSHTSQYLCASSAPRQGAYSPLHFGNGTRLTVT.

This chain uses TRBV7-3 with TRBJ2-5; 7 nucleotides match TRBD1. In germline, CDR1 is SGHTA, CDR2 FQGTGA. Losses at the gene ends were 4 bases for V and 1 base for J; bases not matched to a gene: 6. This CDR3 is 15 amino acids long. CDR3 DNA sequence: TGTGCCAGCAGCTCGACAGGGATCGGCCAAGAGACCCAGTACTTC. It codes for CASSSTGIGQETQYF.

This chain uses TRBV12-3 or TRBV12-4 with TRBJ1-1; D not resolved. Deletions cut 4 bases from V and 7 bases from J, with 7 bases between. CDR3 length: 11 residues. The CDR3 loop is CASSSLGEAFF. The CDR3, as DNA: TGTGCCAGCAGTTCGCTGGGTGAAGCTTTCTTT.

A word on this clonotype: One junction end disagrees with the germline gene, perhaps due to a read error. The gene calls are TRBV2 and TRBJ2-7, with a tentative D call TRBD2 (6 bases). The CDR3 extends over 12 amino acids. The V gene's germline CDR1 is SNHLY and CDR2 FYNNEI. The CDR3 region has the DNA TGTGCCAGCAGTCGGGACTCCTCCGAGCAGTACTTC. Translating gives CASSRDSSEQYF.

V usage is TRBV7-2 and J usage is TRBJ1-1; 7 bases fit TRBD1. CDR3 size: 13 residues. Unmatched junction bases numbered 7, after V lost 5 bases and J lost 7 bases. The germline gives CDR1 SGHTA, CDR2 FQGNSA. Here the CDR3 reads CASSLDRAGEAFF. For the CDR3, the DNA is TGTGCCAGCAGCCTCGACAGGGCAGGTGAAGCTTTCTTT.

CDR3: CSARVNSGANVLTF. CDR3 DNA sequence: TGCAGTGCTAGAGTGAACTCTGGGGCCAACGTCCTGACTTTC. V is TRBV20-1 and J is TRBJ2-6; D uncertain. The CDR3 is 14 residues long. The germline V gene has CDR1 DFQATT and CDR2 SNEGSKA (reference sequence). V shed 1 base and J shed 0 bases, with 4 bases lying between them.

This sequence joins TRBV5-4 and TRBJ2-3, with 12 nucleotides matching TRBD2. The germline V gene encodes CDR1 SGHNT and CDR2 YYREEE (reference sequence). The CDR3 consists of 17 residues. V gave up 1 base and J gave up 4 bases; unmatched junction bases: 7. CDR3 amino acids: CASSLPGLAGTSDTQYF. The CDR3 nucleotides read TGTGCCAGCAGCTTGCCCGGACTAGCGGGGACTTCAGATACGCAGTATTTT.

The sample holds one count of this clonotype. The DNA for the CDR3 is TGTGCCAGCAGCTTAGAAGCAGCTAACTATGGCTACACCTTC. Its protein product is CASSLEAANYGYTF. The chain is built from TRBV7-2 and TRBJ1-2, with unresolved D. The germline V gene has CDR1 SGHTA and CDR2 FQGNSA. The CDR3 covers 14 residues. Trimming took 1 base from V and 0 from J, leaving 6 bases between them.

V usage is TRBV3-1 and J usage is TRBJ1-5; D is unclear. The CDR3 length is 15 residues. Deletions cut 0 bases from V and 0 bases from J, with 6 bases between. The germline gives CDR1 LGHDT, CDR2 YNNKEL (reference sequence). The CDR3 nucleotides are TGTGCCAGCAGCCAAGACAGCTATAGCAATCAGCCCCAGCATTTT. Residues: CASSQDSYSNQPQHF.

The chain couples TRBV6-5 to TRBJ1-3; 7 bases line up with TRBD1. CDR1 is MNHEY and CDR2 is SVGAGI in the germline V gene. This CDR3 contains 15 residues. Losses at the gene ends were 0 bases for V and 3 bases for J; bases not matched to a gene: 2. CDR3 amino acids: CASSYSGGHGNTIYF. CDR3 DNA: TGTGCCAGCAGTTACTCAGGGGGCCATGGAAACACCATATATTTT.

The chain couples TRBV7-2 to TRBJ1-1; D call uncertain. The CDR3 contains 13 residues. The germline gives CDR1 SGHTA, CDR2 FQGNSA. The V gene lost 2 bases and the J gene lost 3 bases, with 7 bases spanning the gap. CDR3 region: CASSLLRDTEAFF. The CDR3 bases are TGTGCCAGCAGCTTACTAAGGGACACTGAAGCTTTCTTT.

The chain couples TRBV9 to TRBJ2-7, with TRBD2 matching over 12 bases. CDR1 is SGDLS, CDR2 YYNGEE, per germline. The V segment lost 3 bases and the J segment 6 bases; nucleotides outside the gene matches: 4. This CDR3 contains 14 residues. DNA for the CDR3: TGTGCCAGCAGCGCTCGGACTAGCGGGGCCGAGCAGTACTTC. It encodes CASSARTSGAEQYF.

The gene calls are TRBV6-2 or TRBV6-3 and TRBJ1-2; D ambiguous. Germline CDR1 is MNHEY and CDR2 is SVGEGT. The length of the CDR3 is 13 residues. Trimming stripped 6 bases from V and 7 bases from J, with 15 bases between. The CDR3 here is CASSPNLDFGYTF. The CDR3 DNA is TGTGCCAGCAGCCCGAACCTGGACTTTGGCTACACCTTC.

The gene calls are TRBV27 and TRBJ1-4, with TRBD1 matching 8 bases. The CDR3 length is 14 residues. Looked up from germline, CDR1 is MNHEY and CDR2 is SMNVEV (reference sequence). The V and J ends lost 6 bases and 7 bases, in that order; junction bases with no gene match: 7. The DNA for the CDR3 is TGTGCCAGCAGCGACAGGGGAAGAGGTGAAAAACTGTTTTTT. This gives the protein CASSDRGRGEKLFF.

The rearrangement uses TRBV7-3 and TRBJ2-2; a possible D gene is TRBD1 (6 bases). From germline, CDR1 is SGHTA and CDR2 FQGTGA. This CDR3 is built from 15 residues. Trimming stripped 3 bases from V and 4 bases from J, with 12 bases between. The CDR3 reads CASSFGQRGTGELFF. CDR3 DNA sequence: TGTGCCAGCAGCTTCGGACAGCGAGGCACCGGGGAGCTGTTTTTT.